The 17 T cell receptor beta chains listed next were all sequenced from one sample in a study of blood T cells in healthy people across ages (dated by TCRdb to the mid-2010s). Library creation used 5' RACE. The sequencer listed for this sample is Illumina HiSeq 2500. The second PCR ran for about 6 to 12 cycles and used a J-beta primer mix along with a sample-barcoded 5' primer. The raw public data were reprocessed by TCRdb itself: fastp quality trimming at Q25, MiXCR clonotype calling, in-frame beta chains only. Under each unique CDR3 protein, matching rows form one entry showing the most common genes and DNA. The sample yields around 800,000 distinct CDR3 sequences; about 47% were counted once. In total, the top ten clones hold 15% to 20% of the sample. The source material was blood. These receptors all stem from a man older than 75 in good health.

This clonotype has a single count. The chain has TRBV7-2 and TRBJ2-5, with 8 positions matching TRBD2. Trimming took 1 base from V and 2 from J; bases not matched to a gene: 6. Germline V CDR1 and CDR2: SGHTA, FQGNSA. The CDR3 length is 16 residues. CDR3: CASSLGVSGSQETQYF. The CDR3 DNA is TGTGCCAGCAGCTTAGGAGTGAGCGGGAGTCAAGAGACCCAGTACTTC.

The chain couples TRBV28 to TRBJ2-1, with 12 bases identical to TRBD2. The J call is in doubt because the DNA end fits TRBJ2-7 better. CDR3 length: 19 amino acids. Germline values: CDR1 MDHEN, CDR2 SYDVKM. The CDR3, as DNA: TGTGCCAGCAGTAGATCCTCCGGACTAGCGGGAATTTATTACAATGAGCAGTACTTC. It codes for CASSRSSGLAGIYYNEQYF.

The V gene is TRBV28, the J gene TRBJ2-6, with D possibly matching TRBD1 (6 bases). Germline loops: CDR1 MDHEN, CDR2 SYDVKM. Trimming took 8 bases from V and 2 from J, leaving 13 bases between them. The CDR3 is 15 amino acids. For the CDR3, the DNA is TGTGCCAGCGTCTTATCAGGGGCTGGGGCCAACGTCCTGACTTTC. It specifies CASVLSGAGANVLTF.

V is TRBV6-1 and J is TRBJ2-7; TRBD2 agrees at 7 bases. V shed 7 bases and J 0 bases; nucleotides not matched to a gene: 12. Germline lookup yields CDR1 MNHNS and CDR2 SASEGT. This CDR3 comprises 16 residues. The CDR3 protein is CASKFLAVGVSYEQYF. The DNA for the CDR3 is TGTGCCAGCAAGTTTCTAGCGGTAGGAGTCTCCTACGAGCAGTACTTC.

For this clonotype: This could be a read error, since a much larger clone is one nucleotide away. The CDR3 nucleotides read TGCGCCAGCAGCCTGATGGCGTGGAAGCAGTTCTTC. This codes for CASSLMAWKQFF. V and J are TRBV5-1 and TRBJ2-1, with D hard to call. CDR1 is SGHRS, CDR2 YFSETQ, per germline. The CDR3 contains 12 residues. The V end lost 4 bases, the J end lost 11 bases, and 13 bases lay between the germline ends.

The chain carries TRBV7-2 and TRBJ1-2, with no clear D. V gave up 5 bases and J gave up 3 bases, with 16 bases separating them. From germline, CDR1 is SGHTA and CDR2 FQGNSA. The CDR3 sequence is 15 residues long. Here the CDR3 DNA reads TGTGCCAGCAGCCTCTCCCCCAATATAGACTATGGCTACACCTTC. This translates into CASSLSPNIDYGYTF.

In its sample, this clonotype was seen a few times. This rearrangement joins TRBV5-1 to TRBJ2-3, with 9 bases matching TRBD2. The CDR3 extends over 16 amino acids. Germline CDR1 reads SGHRS; CDR2 reads YFSETQ. The ends lost 4 bases at V and 1 base at J; junction bases unmatched: 7. CDR3 amino acids: CASSHSGSLGTDTQYF. In DNA form, the CDR3 reads TGCGCCAGCAGCCATAGCGGGAGCCTCGGCACAGATACGCAGTATTTT.

The gene calls are TRBV12-3 or TRBV12-4 and TRBJ2-5; 8 positions agree with TRBD2. Unmatched junction bases numbered 5, after V lost 8 bases and J lost 3 bases. The CDR3 length is 13 residues. The CDR3 nucleotides read TGTGCCAGCCGAGAGACTAGCGAAGAGACCCAGTACTTC. This sequence encodes CASRETSEETQYF.

V is TRBV7-2 and J is TRBJ1-1; D is uncertain. Deletions cut 4 bases from V and 5 bases from J, with 8 bases between. The CDR3 runs to 12 residues. Germline V gene sequence: CDR1 SGHTA, CDR2 FQGNSA. The CDR3 nucleotides read TGTGCCAGCAGCTCAAGGACTACTGAAGCTTTCTTT. It specifies CASSSRTTEAFF.

This clonotype was recorded a few times. The rearrangement joins TRBV24-1 to TRBJ2-1, with 10 positions matching TRBD2. V shed 2 bases and J 1 base; nucleotides not matched to a gene: 13. There are 20 residues in the CDR3. The germline CDR1 and CDR2 sequences are KGHDR and SFDVKD. The CDR3 here is CATSDSRTQTSGLSYNEQFF. In DNA, the CDR3 is TGTGCCACCAGTGATTCTCGGACGCAGACTAGCGGGCTATCCTACAATGAGCAGTTCTTC.

This clonotype appeared many times. The rearrangement uses TRBV7-3 and TRBJ2-3; D gene uncertain. Looked up from germline, CDR1 is SGHTA and CDR2 is FQGTGA. V lost 0 bases, J lost 4 bases, and 8 bases lay in between. The length of the CDR3 is 14 residues. This CDR3 reads CASSLTIRADTQYF. CDR3 nucleotide sequence: TGTGCCAGCAGCTTAACGATTCGGGCAGATACGCAGTATTTT. Variable domain in full (rest from reference TRBV7-3 and TRBJ2-3): GAGVSQTPSNKVTEKGKYVELRCDPISGHTALYWYRQSLGQGPEFLIYFQGTGAADDSGLPNDRFFAVRPEGSVSTLKIQRTERGDSAVYLCASSLTIRADTQYFGPGTRLTVL.

This clonotype has only a few counts. This sequence may be a read error, since a much larger clone differs from it by one base. The chain links TRBV4-3 to TRBJ2-5; 9 bases are a match to TRBD2. The CDR3 sequence is 16 residues long. In germline, CDR1 is LGHNA, CDR2 YSLEER. Trimming removed 0 bases from V and 11 bases from J; junction bases left unmatched: 13. In DNA, the CDR3 is TGCGCCAGCAGCCAAGATCGGGCGGGAGGGCCAGATGAGCAGTACTTC. Translation: CASSQDRAGGPDEQYF.

The chain joins TRBV3-1 to TRBJ2-5, with D hard to call. V was pared by 4 bases and J by 5 bases, with 14 bases between. The CDR3 spans 14 residues. Germline V CDR1 and CDR2: LGHDT, YNNKEL (reference sequence). This chain's CDR3 is CASSLGRVVETQYF. DNA for the CDR3: TGTGCCAGCAGCCTCGGACGGGTAGTGGAGACCCAGTACTTC.

This clonotype was seen many times. A single base separates this from a much larger clone, so it may be a read error. The chain combines TRBV2 with TRBJ2-3; 12 bases are shared with TRBD2. The length of the CDR3 is 19 residues. Unmatched junction bases numbered 15, after V lost 6 bases and J lost 2 bases. Germline values: CDR1 SNHLY, CDR2 FYNNEI. For the CDR3, the DNA is TGTGCCAGCAGCTTTCTAGCGGGAGGGCCGTGGCGCGACACAGATACGCAGTATTTT. It specifies CASSFLAGGPWRDTDTQYF.

The chain combines TRBV20-1 with TRBJ2-3; no reliable D call. Germline-derived CDR1 and CDR2 are DFQATT and SNEGSKA (reference sequence). The CDR3 covers 13 residues. Between the trimmed V and J ends, which lost 3 bases and 4 bases, there was a span of 11 bases. The CDR3 sequence is CSASVESADTQYF. As DNA, the CDR3 is TGCAGTGCTAGTGTGGAGTCCGCAGATACGCAGTATTTT.

Only a few counts were recorded for this clonotype. The J gene is TRBJ2-6, the V gene TRBV4-3; weak D call: TRBD1 (5 bases). Trimming removed 5 bases from V and 2 bases from J, with 13 bases in between. From germline, CDR1 is LGHNA and CDR2 YSLEER. There are 16 residues in the CDR3. The CDR3 DNA reads TGCGCCAGCAGCGCAGAGTCAGGGACTGGGGCCAACGTCCTGACTTTC. It translates to CASSAESGTGANVLTF.

About this clonotype itself: At one boundary the junction diverges from the germline segment, which might be a read error. This chain connects TRBV5-1 to TRBJ1-2; D gene uncertain. The CDR3 has 15 amino acids. Germline assignment: CDR1 SGHRS and CDR2 YFSETQ. The DNA for the CDR3 is TGTGCCAGCAGCTTATCGACGGAATTAATGCAGGGCTACACCTTC. Translated: CASSLSTELMQGYTF.